A selection of T cell receptor beta chains follows, all from one sample in a study of blood T cell repertoires in COVID-19. Data came from immunoSEQ multiplex PCR; TCRdb stores just in-frame clones and leaves some out. The sample holds roughly 200,000 clones; 82% are singletons and the top ten take roughly 8.2%. Sequencing used peripheral blood. These receptors all stem from a woman of 80 years or more with COVID-19, enrolled during active disease. CDR3s leave out the opening cysteine and the closing phenylalanine or tryptophan. The order of the fields is J gene, V gene, CDR3 protein.

TRBJ1-4	TRBV6-2/TRBV6-3	ASSPLGGGRGEKLF
TRBJ2-1	TRBV3-1/TRBV3-2	ASSSFRNEQF
TRBJ1-2	TRBV19	ASSVPSTRGYGYT
TRBJ2-7	TRBV13	ASSRYGGQVYEQY
TRBJ1-3	TRBV2	ASSEGPGNTIY
TRBJ1-5	TRBV5-6	ASSLGANSNQPQH
TRBJ1-1	TRBV4-1	ASSQGWGLRTEAF
TRBJ1-1	TRBV6-2/TRBV6-3	ASSPSVAWNTEAF
TRBJ1-2	TRBV3-1/TRBV3-2	ASSQVDRENGYT
TRBJ2-7	TRBV18	ASSSGTGSYEQY
TRBJ1-2	TRBV25-1	ASSGGSSGYT
TRBJ2-6	TRBV28	ATSRPGQGTSGANVLT
TRBJ1-2	TRBV6-5	ASSFGQTRLYGYT
TRBJ2-3	TRBV6-5	ASRLTGGADTQY
TRBJ2-1	TRBV7-6	ASSWHSGEQF
TRBJ2-7	TRBV20-1	SAAGDYEQY
TRBJ1-6	TRBV30	AGSGTGDSPLH
TRBJ1-5	TRBV19	ASSIVASQPQH
TRBJ2-1	TRBV19	ASSIVNEQF
TRBJ2-1	TRBV30	AYAGSSYNEQF